The present TCR beta chain was sequenced within a study of blood T cell repertoires in COVID-19. Losses at the gene ends were 4 bases for V and 3 bases for J; bases not matched to a gene: 10. CDR3 length: 16 amino acids. Germline V gives CDR1 SGHDT, CDR2 YYEEEE. Per the authors' pipeline: The assay estimated nucleated cells by amplifying reference gene primers. TCRdb keeps only in-frame clones here, not all; method: immunoSEQ multiplex PCR. That table gives V, J and clone size, and the DNA gave D and trimming. The sample yields about 170,000 clones, around 83% seen once. The chain uses TRBV5-6 and TRBJ1-5; 7 bases agree with TRBD1. The sequence was collected from a woman aged 80 or over in a cohort sampled during active or convalescent COVID-19. The sequenced sample consisted of peripheral blood. CDR3 coding DNA: TGTGCCAGCAGCCTACTCCGGGACAGACTCAATCAGCCCCAGCATTTT. This translates into CASSLLRDRLNQPQHF. Combining the CDR3 with reference TRBV5-6 and TRBJ1-5 gives the whole variable domain DAGVTQSPTHLIKTRGQQVTLRCSPKSGHDTVSWYQQALGQGPQFIFQYYEEEERQRGNFPDRFSGHQFPNYSSELNVNALLLGDSALYLCASSLLRDRLNQPQHFGDGTRLSIL.